The rows below give T cell receptor beta chains drawn from one sample of a study of cytomegalovirus exposure and HLA in healthy donors. Produced via immunoSEQ multiplex PCR; TCRdb's table is partial and in-frame only. The data contain 190,000 or so clones, 75% to 85% of them singletons. Specimen: PBMCs. These receptors originate from a boy between 10 and 17 years old in good health and CMV-seronegative. Each CDR3 is given with its conserved first and last residue. The D gene is left open where the match is weak. Clone size is stated in some rows and not others, as once, few, many or a class when expanded.

clone_size | j_call | d_call | v_call | cdr3_length | cdr3_nt | cdr3_aa
- | TRBJ2-3 | - | TRBV4-1 | 14 | TGCGCCAGCAGACGCGCCGGGAGCGCAGATACGCAGTATTTT | CASRRAGSADTQYF
few | TRBJ1-2 | TRBD1 | TRBV6-4 | 16 | TGTGCCAGCAGTGACACACCGGGACAGGGGACGGCTGGCTACACCTTC | CASSDTPGQGTAGYTF
- | TRBJ1-2 | - | TRBV7-9 | 18 | TGTGCCAGCAGCTTAGAGGTAGATTGGGGCCAGGGCGGCTATGGCTACACCTTC | CASSLEVDWGQGGYGYTF
few | TRBJ2-3 | - | TRBV9 | 15 | TGTGCCAGCAGCGTAGTCGGGCGGGGTACAGATACGCAGTATTTT | CASSVVGRGTDTQYF
- | TRBJ1-1 | - | TRBV7-2 | 15 | TGTGCCAGCAGCTCGGGACATCCCATGAACACTGAAGCTTTCTTT | CASSSGHPMNTEAFF
- | TRBJ2-3 | TRBD1 | TRBV10-3 | 14 | TGTGCCATCAACCGGGACAGAGAGACAGATACGCAGTATTTT | CAINRDRETDTQYF
once | TRBJ1-5 | - | TRBV6-5 | 14 | TGTGCCAGCAGTTACTCCCAGGCCAATCAGCCCCAGCATTTT | CASSYSQANQPQHF
- | TRBJ2-5 | - | TRBV7-3 | 13 | TGTGCCAGCAGCCTAATGAGACAAGAGACCCAGTACTTC | CASSLMRQETQYF
- | TRBJ1-1 | - | TRBV11-1 | 14 | TGTGCCAGCAGCTTAGGAACAGAAAACACTGAAGCTTTCTTT | CASSLGTENTEAFF
- | TRBJ1-2 | - | TRBV13 | 14 | TGTGCCAGCAGCTACCCCACAGGGAGCTATGGCTACACCTTC | CASSYPTGSYGYTF
- | TRBJ1-2 | TRBD1 | TRBV19 | 14 | TGTGCCAGTAATCGACACAGGGGTACCGATGGCTACGCCTTC | CASNRHRGTDGYAF
- | TRBJ2-1 | TRBD2 | TRBV4-3 | 18 | TGCGCCAGCAGCCAAGGCGCAACTAGCGGGAGGAAAGTAAATGAGCAGTTCTTC | CASSQGATSGRKVNEQFF
- | TRBJ2-5 | - | TRBV30 | 13 | TGTGCCTGGAGTCAAAGGAGGTACGAGACCCAGTACTTC | CAWSQRRYETQYF
- | TRBJ2-5 | TRBD1 | TRBV4-1 | 15 | TGCGCCAGCAGCCAAGGAGTGGACAGGAGGAAGACCCAGTACTTC | CASSQGVDRRKTQYF
- | TRBJ1-1 | TRBD1 | TRBV29-1 | 12 | TGCAGCGTGGGACAGGGGAGCACTGAAGCTTTCTTT | CSVGQGSTEAFF
- | TRBJ2-1 | TRBD2 | TRBV28 | 15 | TGTGCCAGCACCCTATCGACTAGCGGCTACAATGAGCAGTTCTTC | CASTLSTSGYNEQFF
once | TRBJ1-2 | - | TRBV11-2 | 12 | TGTGCCAGCAGCTCGACAGATTATGGCTACACCTTC | CASSSTDYGYTF
- | TRBJ1-2 | - | TRBV4-3 | 14 | TGCGCCAGCAGCCAAGATGGCAGGGGCTATGGCTACACCTTC | CASSQDGRGYGYTF
- | TRBJ2-3 | TRBD1 | TRBV7-2 | 15 | TGTGCCAGCAGCCAACAGGGGTCGGGTTTTGATACGCAGTATTTT | CASSQQGSGFDTQYF
- | TRBJ2-6 | TRBD1 | TRBV5-6 | 19 | TGTGCCAGCAGCTTAGTTCGGGGACAGGGCCTCTCTGGGGCCAACGTCCTGACTTTC | CASSLVRGQGLSGANVLTF
- | TRBJ2-3 | TRBD2 | TRBV4-3 | 20 | TGCGCCAGCAGCCAAGTCGGGTCACTTAGCGGGAGTAGGTACACAGATACGCAGTATTTT | CASSQVGSLSGSRYTDTQYF
- | TRBJ2-7 | - | TRBV19 | 13 | TGTGCCAGTAGTATGACAGGAAACTACGAGCAGTACTTC | CASSMTGNYEQYF
- | TRBJ2-5 | - | TRBV7-8 | 11 | TGTGCCACCCGGACAGACGAGACCCAGTACTTC | CATRTDETQYF
few | TRBJ1-1 | TRBD1 | TRBV11-2 | 15 | TGTGCCAGCAGCTTAGGGACAGGGGTATACACTGAAGCTTTCTTT | CASSLGTGVYTEAFF
- | TRBJ1-2 | - | TRBV4-1 | 15 | TGCGCCAGCAGCCCCGACAGGCAATCGAACTATGGCTACACCTTC | CASSPDRQSNYGYTF
- | TRBJ2-2 | - | TRBV5-4 | 15 | TGTGCCAGCAGGACCCAAGGGGGGGGCCCCGGGGAGCTGTTTTTT | CASRTQGGGPGELFF
few | TRBJ1-3 | TRBD1 | TRBV5-4 | 17 | TGTGCCAGCAGCTTGGGGACAGGGGAGATCTCTGGAAACACCATATATTTT | CASSLGTGEISGNTIYF
- | TRBJ2-3 | TRBD2 | TRBV4-3 | 15 | TGCGCCAGCAGCCAAGTGGCTAGCGGGGGGGATACGCAGTATTTT | CASSQVASGGDTQYF
- | TRBJ1-2 | - | TRBV29-1 | 12 | TGCAGCGTTGATACGACTGGCTATGGCTGCACCTTC | CSVDTTGYGCTF
- | TRBJ2-3 | - | TRBV4-1 | 16 | TGCGCCAGCAGCCAAGAAGGGGGACGGAGCACAGATACGCAGTATTTT | CASSQEGGRSTDTQYF
few | TRBJ1-2 | - | TRBV6-6 | 11 | TGTGCCAGCAGGACTACCAGTGGCTACACCTTC | CASRTTSGYTF
once | TRBJ2-1 | - | TRBV2 | 12 | TGTGCCAGCAGTGAAGGCGAAAGTGAGCAGTTCTTC | CASSEGESEQFF
once | TRBJ1-2 | TRBD1 | TRBV5-1 | 16 | TGCGCCAGCAGCCCAGATGCGGACAGGGTAGAAAATGGCTACACCTTC | CASSPDADRVENGYTF
- | TRBJ2-7 | TRBD2 | TRBV9 | 15 | TGTGCCAGCAGCGTAGGATCGGGGGGAGTCTACGAGCAGTACTTC | CASSVGSGGVYEQYF
- | TRBJ2-7 | - | TRBV21-1 | 13 | TGTGCCAGCCCCGCGACTCACTCCTACGAGCAGTACTTC | CASPATHSYEQYF
- | TRBJ1-6 | - | TRBV11-2 | 15 | TGTGCCAGCAGCTTAGGGGAGGCAAGGGATTCACCCCTCCACTTT | CASSLGEARDSPLHF
once | TRBJ1-6 | - | TRBV30 | 16 | TGTGCCTGGAGTGGACAGACGAGCTCCTATAATTCACCCCTCCACTTT | CAWSGQTSSYNSPLHF
- | TRBJ2-1 | - | TRBV4-1 | 16 | TGCGCCAGCAGCCCCCAGCTCGGGACACCCTCCAATGAGCAGTTCTTC | CASSPQLGTPSNEQFF
once | TRBJ1-4 | - | TRBV6-5 | 15 | TGTGCCAGCAGTTACTCGAACAGGGTTAATGAAAAACTGTTTTTT | CASSYSNRVNEKLFF
few | TRBJ1-2 | - | TRBV9 | 20 | TGTGCCAGCAGCCCTGTTGTCCCGGGGTTCGAGCCGGAACATAACTATGGCTACACCTTC | CASSPVVPGFEPEHNYGYTF